Following are 11 T cell receptor beta chains from one sample sequenced in a study of PD-1 blockade in classical Hodgkin lymphoma. All the patients suffered relapse after autologous stem cell transplantation, and brentuximab vedotin exposure differed. TCRdb's table, derived via immunoSEQ multiplex PCR, lists solely in-frame clones and lacks some. The table lists more than 35,000 clones, just over 85% of them singletons, with more than 6.5% in the top ten. Sequencing was performed on peripheral blood mononuclear cells (PBMCs), taken before the second cycle of nivolumab. The receptors were gathered from a human donor with classical Hodgkin lymphoma.

The chain uses TRBV5-1 and TRBJ2-5, with D possibly being TRBD1 (5 bases). The CDR3 runs 15 residues. Germline values: CDR1 SGHRS, CDR2 YFSETQ. V was clipped by 1 base and J by 5 bases, with 15 bases between them. CDR3 loop: CASSLRGTGRETQYF. Written as DNA, the CDR3 is TGCGCCAGCAGCTTGAGGGGAACGGGTAGGGAGACCCAGTACTTC.

CDR3 in DNA: TGTGCCAGCAGTCCTACTGGACTAGCGGCCCAACAAGAGACCCAGTACTTC. Encoded protein: CASSPTGLAAQQETQYF. The V and J genes are TRBV21-1 and TRBJ2-5; TRBD2, as called in the table, went unchecked against the DNA. TRBV21-1 is labeled a pseudogene. CDR3 length: 17 residues.

The CDR3 protein is CASSLLPGGRYEQYF. CDR3 DNA sequence: TGTGCCAGCAGCTTACTACCGGGAGGGCGGTACGAGCAGTACTTC. This sequence joins TRBV7-9 and TRBJ2-7; 8 bases line up with TRBD2. Trimming took 2 bases from V and 4 from J; bases not matched to a gene: 7. Germline V gene sequence: CDR1 SEHNR, CDR2 FQNEAQ (reference sequence). The CDR3 has 15 residues.

This chain joins TRBV4-1 and TRBJ2-7; 7 bases are shared with TRBD2. This CDR3 region has 16 residues. CDR1 MGHRA and CDR2 YSYEKL come from the germline V gene. J lost 3 bases, V lost 1 base, and 9 bases had no gene match. CDR3 region: CASSQGSGGIGYEQYF. Here the CDR3 DNA reads TGCGCCAGCAGCCAAGGTTCGGGGGGAATCGGCTACGAGCAGTACTTC.

Worth noting for this clone: The sample carries other DNA sequences with the same CDR3. Here the CDR3 reads CATSRTNYGYTF. CDR3 bases: TGTGCCACCAGCAGGACAAACTATGGCTACACCTTC. The chain couples TRBV15 to TRBJ1-2, with D uncertain. CDR3 length equals 12 residues. Germline CDR1 and CDR2: LNHNV and YYDKDF (reference sequence). V was trimmed by 3 bases and J by 2 bases, leaving 4 bases between them.

The CDR3 sequence: CASSIARTYEQYF. The CDR3 DNA follows: TGTGCCAGTAGTATAGCCAGGACCTACGAGCAGTACTTC. This sequence joins TRBV19 and TRBJ2-7; D gene ambiguous. Trimming cost V 1 base and J 2 bases, with 6 bases left between them. The length of the CDR3 is 13 residues. Per germline, CDR1 LNHDA and CDR2 SQIVND (reference sequence).

The gene calls are TRBV7-9 and TRBJ2-7; TRBD2 agrees at 9 bases. Germline trimming cut 5 bases from V and 0 bases from J; bases unmatched to any gene: 5. Germline CDR1 is SEHNR and CDR2 is FQNEAQ (reference sequence). This CDR3 has 15 amino acids. This CDR3 is CASSQRREGSYEQYF. CDR3 in DNA: TGTGCCAGCAGCCAACGGCGGGAGGGCTCCTACGAGCAGTACTTC.

The chain joins TRBV28 to TRBJ2-1; 8 positions agree with TRBD1. Germline-derived CDR1 and CDR2 are MDHEN and SYDVKM. With V trimmed by 2 bases and J by 8 bases, 8 bases remained unmatched. This CDR3 spans 15 amino acids. The CDR3 reads CASSLEQGALDEQFF. The CDR3 DNA follows: TGTGCCAGCAGTTTAGAGCAGGGGGCGCTTGATGAGCAGTTCTTC.

The V call is TRBV18, the J call TRBJ1-4; 9 bases fit TRBD1. CDR1 KGHSH and CDR2 LQKENI come from the germline V gene. CDR3 size: 14 residues. Unmatched junction bases numbered 4, after V lost 3 bases and J lost 8 bases. CDR3: CASSPGQGEEKLFF. The CDR3 DNA reads as TGTGCCAGCTCACCGGGACAGGGAGAAGAAAAACTGTTTTTT.

This clone was seen more than once but under ten times. The J gene is TRBJ2-7, the V gene TRBV7-8; 9 bases are shared with TRBD1. The ends lost 5 bases at V and 5 bases at J; junction bases unmatched: 13. CDR1 is SGHVS and CDR2 is FQNEAQ in the germline V gene. The CDR3 has 16 amino acids. Here the CDR3 reads CASSVSRDRARHEQYF. Here the CDR3 DNA reads TGTGCCAGCAGCGTTAGCCGGGACAGGGCGCGTCACGAGCAGTACTTC. The whole variable domain, filled in from reference TRBV7-8 and TRBJ2-7, reads GAGVSQSPRYKVAKRGQDVALRCDPISGHVSLFWYQQALGQGPEFLTYFQNEAQLDKSGLPSDRFFAERPEGSVSTLKIQRTQQEDSAVYLCASSVSRDRARHEQYFGPGTRLTVT.

The rearrangement uses TRBV7-6 and TRBJ1-5, with 9 bases aligning to TRBD1. V dropped 2 bases and J dropped 6; count of bases not matched to a gene: 2. There are 14 residues in the CDR3. Germline loops: CDR1 SGHVS, CDR2 FNYEAQ. The CDR3 DNA sequence: TGTGCCAGCAGCTTAACAGGGGGCAGTCAGCCCCAGCATTTT. Amino acids: CASSLTGGSQPQHF.